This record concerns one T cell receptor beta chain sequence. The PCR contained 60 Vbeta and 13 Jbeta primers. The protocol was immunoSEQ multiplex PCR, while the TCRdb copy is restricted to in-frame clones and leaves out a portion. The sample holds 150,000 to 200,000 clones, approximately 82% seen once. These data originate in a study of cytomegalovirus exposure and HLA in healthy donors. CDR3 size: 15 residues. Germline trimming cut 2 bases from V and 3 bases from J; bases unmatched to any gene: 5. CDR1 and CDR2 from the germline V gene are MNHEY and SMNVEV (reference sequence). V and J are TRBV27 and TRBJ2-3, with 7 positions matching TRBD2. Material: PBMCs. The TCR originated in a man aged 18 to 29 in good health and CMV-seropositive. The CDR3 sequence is CASSLIPSGTDTQYF. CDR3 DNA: TGTGCCAGCAGTTTAATTCCTAGCGGAACAGATACGCAGTATTTT.